These T cell receptor beta chains were read from a single sample in a study of identical twins. TCRdb re-derived calls from the 5' RACE reads in MiXCR, one entry per CDR3 protein. The sample consists of more than 650,000 distinct CDR3 sequences, roughly 6% of them appearing once. The source material was naive T cells sorted from blood. The receptors shown here come from a man aged 18 to 30 in good health. Each CDR3 is given with its conserved first and last residue. D genes are given only for firm matches. Clone size, where shown, is once, few, many, or a class for clones that have expanded.

v_call	j_call	clone_size	d_call	cdr3_nt	cdr3_aa
TRBV2	TRBJ2-2	many	TRBD1	TGTGCCAGCAGAGCCGGGACAGGCCTCACCGGGGAGCTGTTTTTT	CASRAGTGLTGELFF
TRBV29-1	TRBJ2-7	NA	TRBD1	TGCAGCGTATGGCAGGGGGTTTCCTACGAGCAGTACTTC	CSVWQGVSYEQYF
TRBV7-9	TRBJ2-7	few	TRBD2	TGTGCCATTCCCCAGAGTGAGCGGGAGACCCACGAGCAGTACTTC	CAIPQSERETHEQYF
TRBV7-2	TRBJ1-1	NA	NA	TGTGCCAGCAGCGCGGTCAGGGGCGCGATAGTCACTGAAGCTTTCTTT	CASSAVRGAIVTEAFF
TRBV7-8	TRBJ2-1	few	TRBD2	TGTGCCAGCAGCTTAGATGGGACTAACGACAATGAGCAGTTCTTC	CASSLDGTNDNEQFF
TRBV9	TRBJ2-5	many	NA	TGTGCCAGCAGCGTAGCTACAGGAAAAGAGACCCAGTACTTC	CASSVATGKETQYF
TRBV15	TRBJ2-3	NA	TRBD2	TGTGCCACCAGCAGAGATCGACTAGCGGGGGGGTCCGATACGCAGTATTTT	CATSRDRLAGGSDTQYF
TRBV10-3	TRBJ2-5	many	TRBD2	TGTGCCATCAGTGGAAATAGCGGGGAGACCCAGTACTTC	CAISGNSGETQYF
TRBV7-2	TRBJ2-1	few	NA	TGTGCCAGCAGCCGAGGATACTACAATGAGCAGTTCTTC	CASSRGYYNEQFF
TRBV12-3/TRBV12-4	TRBJ2-1	few	NA	TGTGCCAGCACGAGCCCTTACAATGAGCAGTTCTTC	CASTSPYNEQFF
TRBV15	TRBJ2-7	NA	TRBD1	TGTGCCACCAGCAGCAAGCTAGGGACAGGCGAGCAGTACTTC	CATSSKLGTGEQYF
TRBV20-1	TRBJ2-5	few	NA	TGCAGTGCTAGAGATATAACTAGCCAAGAGACCCAGTACTTC	CSARDITSQETQYF
TRBV6-1	TRBJ2-5	few	NA	TGTGCCAGCAGTGTGATCTGGGACATTGGAGAGACCCAGTACTTC	CASSVIWDIGETQYF
TRBV28	TRBJ1-1	NA	NA	TGTGCCAGCAGACGGACAGATCCCACTGAAGCTTTCTTT	CASRRTDPTEAFF
TRBV19	TRBJ2-1	few	NA	TGTGCCAGTAGTATTCGCAACAGTCGGCATGAGCAGTTCTTC	CASSIRNSRHEQFF
TRBV12-3/TRBV12-4	TRBJ1-1	many	TRBD1	TGTGCCAGCAGTTTACAACAGGGGGTCACTGAAGCTTTCTTT	CASSLQQGVTEAFF
TRBV7-2	TRBJ2-7	NA	TRBD2	TGTGCCAGCAGCACGGGGGGGGTATCCTACGAGCAGTACTTC	CASSTGGVSYEQYF
TRBV3-1	TRBJ1-2	NA	NA	TGTGCCAGCCAGGGAGGGGTCTATGGCTACACCTTC	CASQGGVYGYTF
TRBV4-1	TRBJ2-1	NA	NA	TGCGCCAGCAGCCAAGACGGGCCGAGCTCCTACAATGAGCAGTTCTTC	CASSQDGPSSYNEQFF
TRBV5-1	TRBJ2-1	NA	NA	TGCGCCAGCAGCTTAGGGACAGCCGGGACTAGGCCCTTAAATGAGCAGTTCTTC	CASSLGTAGTRPLNEQFF
TRBV5-4	TRBJ2-2	many	NA	TGTGCCAGCAGCTCCCCCGAAAAAAATACCGGGGAGCTGTTTTTT	CASSSPEKNTGELFF
TRBV12-3/TRBV12-4	TRBJ1-1	many	NA	TGTGCCAGCAGTTATTTGGGCACTGAAGCTTTCTTT	CASSYLGTEAFF
TRBV6-2/TRBV6-3	TRBJ2-3	few	NA	TGTGCCAGCAGACCCCCGCCGAGCACAGATACGCAGTATTTT	CASRPPPSTDTQYF
TRBV20-1	TRBJ1-4	many	NA	TGCAGTGCTAGATTGGGCCTTGGGAATGAAAAACTGTTTTTT	CSARLGLGNEKLFF
TRBV2	TRBJ2-1	NA	NA	TGTGCCAGCAGTGAACAACAGGCAGAGAAGTTCTTC	CASSEQQAEKFF
TRBV4-3	TRBJ2-4	few	TRBD1	TGCGCCAGCAGCTATTACAGGGGGCGAATTGGCAAAAACATTCAGTACTTC	CASSYYRGRIGKNIQYF
TRBV29-1	TRBJ2-6	NA	NA	TGCAGCGTCACAGTCTCTGGGGCCAACGTCCTGACTTTC	CSVTVSGANVLTF
TRBV12-3/TRBV12-4	TRBJ2-3	few	NA	TGTGCCAGCAGCTCCACCCCAGGGTTGGCAGATACGCAGTATTTT	CASSSTPGLADTQYF
TRBV24-1	TRBJ2-2	many	NA	TGTGCCACCAGTGATCGGACAACGAACACCGGGGAGCTGTTTTTT	CATSDRTTNTGELFF
TRBV27	TRBJ1-5	many	NA	TGTGCCAGCAGTTTAATGGCCCTAAGGGGTAGGAGCAATCAGCCCCAGCATTTT	CASSLMALRGRSNQPQHF
TRBV5-6	TRBJ2-4	many	NA	TGTGCCAGCAGCTTGGGTGCCGGGCTGGGGAAAAACATTCAGTACTTC	CASSLGAGLGKNIQYF
TRBV5-6	TRBJ1-1	few	NA	TGTGCCAGCAGCTTGTGGGACAAGGAGGCTTTCTTT	CASSLWDKEAFF
TRBV10-2	TRBJ2-5	NA	TRBD1	TGCGCCTTAAAGGGGGCGGACCAAGAGACCCAGTACTTC	CALKGADQETQYF